Following are 14 T cell receptor beta chains from one sample sequenced in a study of Graves' ophthalmopathy and Graves' hyperthyroidism (dated by TCRdb to the late 2010s). The reads were generated on an Illumina HiSeq 2000. For repertoire sequencing, TCR beta CDR3 regions were amplified from RNA transcripts. HTBI primers and the Qiagen OneStep RT-PCR kit were used in a first-round RT-PCR, which was followed by a second-round multiplex PCR, size selection and purification. Using fastp trimming at Q25 and MiXCR clonotype assembly, TCRdb reanalyzed the public sequencing data and kept in-frame beta chains. CDR3 protein duplicates are merged, each entry listing the most common genes and DNA. The sample has a few hundred thousand distinct CDR3 sequences on record, about a sixth of them singletons. The ten largest clones take up 2.4% of the sample. The specimen sequenced was peripheral blood. These receptor sequences come from an adult woman with stable Graves' hyperthyroidism.

At least ten counts were recorded for this clonotype. The chain has TRBV20-1 and TRBJ2-7; 10 nucleotides match TRBD2. V lost 4 bases and J lost 5; bases outside the gene matches: 2. Germline-derived CDR1 and CDR2 are DFQATT and SNEGSKA (reference sequence). The CDR3 sequence is 12 residues long. CDR3 residues: CSAILAGDEQYF. The CDR3 DNA sequence: TGCAGTGCTATCCTAGCGGGAGACGAGCAGTACTTC.

The V and J genes are TRBV20-1 and TRBJ2-2, with TRBD2 as a possible D gene (6 bases). The germline gives CDR1 DFQATT, CDR2 SNEGSKA (reference sequence). CDR3 length equals 15 residues. V was clipped by 3 bases and J by 4 bases, with 15 bases between them. The CDR3 region is CSASYEQAGTGELFF. The CDR3 DNA follows: TGCAGTGCTAGTTATGAACAAGCGGGCACCGGGGAGCTGTTTTTT.

This clonotype was seen many times. Here the CDR3 reads CASSLILETQYF. DNA for the CDR3: TGTGCCAGCAGCTTGATTCTGGAGACCCAGTACTTC. The chain is built from TRBV5-5 and TRBJ2-5; D is uncertain. V was clipped by 1 base and J by 5 bases, with 6 bases between them. The CDR3 is 12 residues long. The germline CDR1 and CDR2 sequences are SGHKS and YYEKEE (reference sequence). The full variable domain, in which reference TRBV5-5 and TRBJ2-5 provide the parts outside the CDR3, is DAGVTQSPTHLIKTRGQQVTLRCSPISGHKSVSWYQQVLGQGPQFIFQYYEKEERGRGNFPDRFSARQFPNYSSELNVNALLLGDSALYLCASSLILETQYFGPGTRLLVL.

There are many counts of this clonotype. The genes are TRBV4-2 and TRBJ2-5; TRBD2 matches at 14 bases. Germline loops: CDR1 LGHNA, CDR2 YNFKEQ. The CDR3 has 17 amino acids. Trimming took 0 bases from V and 5 from J; bases not matched to a gene: 5. This CDR3 reads CASSQDRLAGGGETQYF. For the CDR3, the DNA is TGTGCCAGCAGCCAAGATAGACTAGCGGGAGGGGGCGAGACCCAGTACTTC.

This clonotype was seen repeatedly, ten times or more. V gene TRBV4-1 combines with J gene TRBJ2-7, with D possibly being TRBD1 (5 bases). The CDR3 sequence is 12 residues long. Germline V gene lookup returns CDR1 MGHRA and CDR2 YSYEKL. Trimming cost V 1 base and J 5 bases, with 6 bases left between them. The CDR3 protein is CASSQGRDEQYF. In nucleotides, the CDR3 is TGCGCCAGCAGCCAAGGCAGGGACGAGCAGTACTTC.

This chain links TRBV2 with TRBJ2-5, with unresolved D. From germline, CDR1 is SNHLY and CDR2 FYNNEI. V shed 0 bases and J shed 5 bases, with 10 bases lying between them. This CDR3 spans 14 amino acids. CDR3 DNA: TGTGCCAGCAGTGAAGCAGCCTCCGGGGAGACCCAGTACTTC. Its translation: CASSEAASGETQYF.

At least ten counts were recorded for this clonotype. The chain couples TRBV28 to TRBJ1-1, with D perhaps TRBD1 (6 bases). The germline gives CDR1 MDHEN, CDR2 SYDVKM. CDR3 length: 17 residues. V gave up 5 bases and J gave up 7 bases, with 26 bases separating them. The CDR3 protein is CASSHPHYREDRGEAFF. Written as DNA, the CDR3 is TGTGCCAGCAGTCACCCACATTACAGGGAAGACCGGGGTGAAGCTTTCTTT.

This clonotype was counted ten times or more. The chain combines TRBV5-1 with TRBJ2-7, with a weak D call TRBD2 (5 bases). Germline-derived CDR1 and CDR2 are SGHRS and YFSETQ. Trimming left V 3 bases short and J 1 base short, with 8 bases between. The CDR3 consists of 13 residues. CDR3 region: CASSWGVSYEQYF. The DNA for the CDR3 is TGCGCCAGCAGCTGGGGAGTATCCTACGAGCAGTACTTC.

This clonotype was counted ten times or more. The chain carries TRBV7-2 and TRBJ2-5, with D hard to call. V was cut by 2 bases and J by 2 bases, with 9 bases left in between. This CDR3 contains 14 residues. CDR1 and CDR2 from the germline V gene are SGHTA and FQGNSA. The CDR3 coding sequence is TGTGCCAGCAGCTTACCTATGGGTCAAGAGACCCAGTACTTC. It specifies CASSLPMGQETQYF.

This clonotype was seen ten or more times. The rearrangement links TRBV5-1 to TRBJ2-7; D ambiguous. The CDR3 length is 12 residues. Looked up from germline, CDR1 is SGHRS and CDR2 is YFSETQ. The ends were cut back, 5 bases at V and 10 bases at J, with 16 bases in the middle. The chain's CDR3 is CASRDVAAEQYF. The CDR3 coding sequence is TGCGCCAGCAGGGACGTTGCCGCGGAACAGTACTTC.

This clonotype was seen ten or more times. V usage is TRBV10-2 and J usage is TRBJ2-7; D is tentatively TRBD1 or TRBD2 (5 bases each). The CDR3 spans 15 residues. V lost 3 bases to trimming and J lost 5 bases, with 17 bases between them. Per the germline V gene, CDR1 is WSHSY and CDR2 is SAAADI. CDR3 amino acids: CASSDGDGPGNEQYF. In DNA, the CDR3 is TGCGCCAGCAGTGACGGGGACGGTCCGGGCAACGAGCAGTACTTC.

This clonotype was seen ten or more times. The gene calls are TRBV12-3 or TRBV12-4 and TRBJ1-2; no clear D. V was shortened by 0 bases and J by 2 bases, with 4 bases between the two germline ends. The CDR3 runs 13 residues. The CDR3 loop is CASSLAGNYGYTF. The DNA for the CDR3 is TGTGCCAGCAGTTTAGCAGGGAACTATGGCTACACCTTC.

This clonotype was found a few times. The rearrangement joins TRBV3-1 to TRBJ2-7; maybe TRBD2 (6 bases). Per germline, CDR1 LGHDT and CDR2 YNNKEL (reference sequence). V lost 1 base to trimming and J lost 3 bases, with 13 bases between them. CDR3 length: 15 residues. CDR3 coding DNA: TGTGCCAGCAGCCAAGGTCCTTTCGGGGGCTACGAGCAGTACTTC. The encoded protein is CASSQGPFGGYEQYF.

This clonotype was recorded many times. In DNA, the CDR3 is TGTGCCAGTGTCGGGCGGGGGAATCAGCCCCAGCATTTT. This codes for CASVGRGNQPQHF. V usage is TRBV6-5 and J usage is TRBJ1-5; D is perhaps TRBD1 (5 bases). The CDR3 has 13 amino acids. V dropped 9 bases and J dropped 4 bases, with 13 bases sitting between them. Germline V CDR1 and CDR2: MNHEY, SVGAGI.